This is a list of T cell receptor beta chains from one sample in a study of vaccination and CD4 T cells after COVID-19. Which antigens these TCRs recognize remains unknown. MiXCR, applied by TCRdb to the PCR reads, yields one record per CDR3 protein. The sample records around 4,400 distinct CDR3 sequences, about 28% being singletons. Sequencing input: CD4+ T cells from blood, cultured in vitro. These receptors all stem from a human donor in good health. Both conserved end residues are part of each CDR3. A D gene is named only where the DNA matches it firmly. Size is stated for part of the rows, as once, few or many counts, or as a class when the clone is expanded.

j_gene	abundance	d_gene	v_gene	CDR3nt	CDR3aa
TRBJ2-5	-	-	TRBV5-6	TGTGCCAGCAGCTTGGCGGGGGCGCGGGAGACCCAGTACTTC	CASSLAGARETQYF
TRBJ2-3	few	-	TRBV7-6	TGTGCCAGCAGCTTAGACTACGAAGATACGCAGTATTTT	CASSLDYEDTQYF
TRBJ2-7	-	-	TRBV7-6	TGTGCCAGCAGCCCCCAAACGGGACTCACCTCCTACGAGCAGTACTTC	CASSPQTGLTSYEQYF
TRBJ2-6	-	-	TRBV5-1	TGCGCCAGCAGCGAGGACAATCCTGGGGCCAACGTCCTGACTTTC	CASSEDNPGANVLTF
TRBJ2-7	-	TRBD1	TRBV27	TGTGCCAGCAGACCACAGGGGACCCAACGCTACGAGCAGTACTTC	CASRPQGTQRYEQYF
TRBJ2-7	once	-	TRBV10-3	TGTGCCAGCGGACGGACCTACGAGCAGTACTTC	CASGRTYEQYF
TRBJ1-1	few	-	TRBV20-1	TGCAGTGCTCATTTGCAGGGTAGCACTGAAGCTTTCTTT	CSAHLQGSTEAFF
TRBJ1-6	-	-	TRBV30	TGTGCCTGGAGCCCCCTACAGGGTTACAATTCACCCCTCCACTTT	CAWSPLQGYNSPLHF
TRBJ1-5	-	-	TRBV4-1	TGCGCCAGCAGCCTCCAGAGATATAGCAATCAGCCCCAGCATTTT	CASSLQRYSNQPQHF
TRBJ1-1	few	-	TRBV20-1	TGCAGTGCTAGAGCTCCTACAGGGCTGATAGCTTTCTTT	CSARAPTGLIAFF
TRBJ1-6	-	-	TRBV2	TGTGCCAGCAGGGGCCGGGACAATTCTAATTCACCCCTCCACTTT	CASRGRDNSNSPLHF
TRBJ1-3	-	-	TRBV2	TGTGCCAGCAGTTACAGTGGAAACACCATATATTTT	CASSYSGNTIYF
TRBJ1-1	-	-	TRBV2	TGTGCCAGCAAGCTGACTCACGCTGAAGCTTTCTTT	CASKLTHAEAFF
TRBJ1-5	-	-	TRBV28	TGTGCCAGCGCCGTGGGCAATCAGCCCCAGCATTTT	CASAVGNQPQHF
TRBJ2-5	few	TRBD1	TRBV7-7	TGTGCTAGCAGCCACGATGGGACAGGGGAGGCGGAGACCCAGTACTTC	CASSHDGTGEAETQYF
TRBJ2-3	-	-	TRBV28	TGTGCCATCCAAAACCCGGGGTTTACGCCAGATACGCAGTATTTT	CAIQNPGFTPDTQYF
TRBJ2-7	-	-	TRBV28	TGTGCCAGCAGTTTAGGTTTTTGGGCGTCCTACGAGCAGTACTTC	CASSLGFWASYEQYF
TRBJ1-5	-	-	TRBV5-8	TGTGCCAGCAGCTTGTTGGATCAGCCCCAGCATTTT	CASSLLDQPQHF
TRBJ2-3	-	-	TRBV20-1	TGCAGTGCTAGAGATTTGATTAGCGGCACAGATACGCAGTATTTT	CSARDLISGTDTQYF
TRBJ2-3	few	TRBD2	TRBV20-1	TGCAGTGCCCAAAGGTTAACTAGCGGGGGGTCCACAGATACGCAGTATTTT	CSAQRLTSGGSTDTQYF
TRBJ2-7	-	-	TRBV20-1	TGCAGTGCTAGAAAGGAACGGGGGAACGAGCAGTACTTC	CSARKERGNEQYF
TRBJ1-5	-	TRBD1	TRBV2	TGTGCCAGCAGTGGAGGGGGCAGGTACAATCAGCCCCAGCATTTT	CASSGGGRYNQPQHF
TRBJ1-2	few	-	TRBV19	TGTGCCAGTAGTATACTTCGGGAGGACTATGGCTACACCTTC	CASSILREDYGYTF
TRBJ1-2	-	-	TRBV5-1	TGCGCCAGCAGCCTCCTAGTTACGGGGGATACCTATGGCTACACCTTC	CASSLLVTGDTYGYTF
TRBJ2-7	-	-	TRBV28	TGTGCCAGCAGTTTAGTGGCCGGGACTCAGGTTATTCCCTACGAGCAGTACTTC	CASSLVAGTQVIPYEQYF
TRBJ1-2	medium-sized	TRBD1	TRBV20-1	TGCAGTGCCCAACCGGACAGGACTAACTATGGCTACACCTTC	CSAQPDRTNYGYTF
TRBJ2-1	-	TRBD2	TRBV2	TGTGCCAACAGTAGGACTAGCGTATACAATGAGCAGTTCTTC	CANSRTSVYNEQFF
TRBJ2-7	few	-	TRBV30	TGTGCCTGGAGACGGACGGGGGTCGACGAGCAGTACTTC	CAWRRTGVDEQYF
TRBJ2-1	-	TRBD2	TRBV19	TGTGCCAGTAGTCCAGGACTAGCGGGAGGTGGTGAGCAGTTCTTC	CASSPGLAGGGEQFF
TRBJ2-5	-	TRBD2	TRBV6-5	TGTGCCAGCAGTTCCGGGACTAGCGGGGTCCAAGAGACCCAGTACTTC	CASSSGTSGVQETQYF
TRBJ2-7	-	TRBD2	TRBV11-2	TGTGCCAGCAGCTTAGTCGGTGGCGGGGGGGCGCGATCCTTCCTCTACGAGCAGTACTTC	CASSLVGGGGARSFLYEQYF
TRBJ2-2	-	-	TRBV5-3	TGTGCCAGAAGCTTGGTTTCGGCCGCACCGAACACCGGGGAGCTGTTTTTT	CARSLVSAAPNTGELFF
TRBJ1-1	-	-	TRBV7-2	TGTGCCAGCAGCTTAGGTCCGGCAGGGTATTATGGGAACACTGAAGCTTTCTTT	CASSLGPAGYYGNTEAFF
TRBJ1-2	few	TRBD1	TRBV2	TGTGCCAGCAGTGAAGCAGGGGGCCTTTTGAATGGCTACACCTTC	CASSEAGGLLNGYTF
TRBJ1-2	-	TRBD1	TRBV18	TGTGCCAGCTCACCCCGGGCAGGGACAGGGGTTGGCTACACCTTC	CASSPRAGTGVGYTF
TRBJ2-3	medium-sized	TRBD1	TRBV7-9	TGTGCCAGCAGCTTCGGGACAGGGAGCACAGATACGCAGTATTTT	CASSFGTGSTDTQYF
TRBJ2-3	few	-	TRBV29-1	TGCAGCGCGACTCAGCCAGGGGGGACAGATACGCAGTATTTT	CSATQPGGTDTQYF
TRBJ2-7	-	-	TRBV10-3	TGTGCCATCAGTGACTCTAACAGAGGATTTAGGAACGAGCAGTACTTC	CAISDSNRGFRNEQYF
TRBJ1-4	-	TRBD1	TRBV30	TGTGCCTGGAGCTACTCGACAGGGGGACTGTTTTTT	CAWSYSTGGLFF
TRBJ1-1	medium-sized	-	TRBV24-1	TGTGCCACCAGTGATCCCGCGGGGGGGGACACTGAAGCTTTCTTT	CATSDPAGGDTEAFF
TRBJ2-7	-	TRBD1	TRBV19	TGTGCCAGTACTCGGACAGGGGGCTCCTACGAGCAGTACTTC	CASTRTGGSYEQYF
TRBJ2-3	few	-	TRBV2	TGTGCCAGTGGACAGAGCACAGATACGCAGTATTTT	CASGQSTDTQYF
TRBJ2-4	few	-	TRBV20-1	TGCAGTGCTAGAGCAGGGGCCAAAAACATTCAGTACTTC	CSARAGAKNIQYF